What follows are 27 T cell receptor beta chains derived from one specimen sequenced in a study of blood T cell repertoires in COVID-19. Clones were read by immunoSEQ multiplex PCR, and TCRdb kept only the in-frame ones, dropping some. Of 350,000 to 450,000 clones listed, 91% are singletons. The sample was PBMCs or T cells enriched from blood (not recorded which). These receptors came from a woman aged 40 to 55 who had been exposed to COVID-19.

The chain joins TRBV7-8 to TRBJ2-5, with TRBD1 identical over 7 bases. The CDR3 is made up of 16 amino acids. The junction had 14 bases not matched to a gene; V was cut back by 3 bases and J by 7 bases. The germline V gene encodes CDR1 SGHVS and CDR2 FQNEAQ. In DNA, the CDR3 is TGTGCCAGCAGCTTGACAGGGAACGCCGCCTCGGGGACCCAGTACTTC. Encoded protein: CASSLTGNAASGTQYF.

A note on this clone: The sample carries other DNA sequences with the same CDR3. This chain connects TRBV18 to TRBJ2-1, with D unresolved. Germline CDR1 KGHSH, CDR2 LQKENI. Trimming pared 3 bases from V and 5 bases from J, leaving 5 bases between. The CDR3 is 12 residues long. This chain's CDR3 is CASSPRDNEQFF. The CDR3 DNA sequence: TGTGCCAGCTCACCCCGAGACAATGAGCAGTTCTTC.

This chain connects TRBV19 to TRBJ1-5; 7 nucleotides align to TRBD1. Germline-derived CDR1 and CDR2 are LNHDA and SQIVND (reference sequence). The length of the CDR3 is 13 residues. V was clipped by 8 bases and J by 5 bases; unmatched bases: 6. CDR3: CASGGQTYQPQHF. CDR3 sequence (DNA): TGTGCCAGTGGGGGACAGACTTATCAGCCCCAGCATTTT.

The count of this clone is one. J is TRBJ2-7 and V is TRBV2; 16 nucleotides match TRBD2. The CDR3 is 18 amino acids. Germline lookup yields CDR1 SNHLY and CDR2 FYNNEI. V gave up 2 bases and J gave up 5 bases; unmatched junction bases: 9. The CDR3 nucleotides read TGTGCCAGCAGTGAACCTGCACCGGGACTAGCGGGGGGGGACGAGCAGTACTTC. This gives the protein CASSEPAPGLAGGDEQYF.

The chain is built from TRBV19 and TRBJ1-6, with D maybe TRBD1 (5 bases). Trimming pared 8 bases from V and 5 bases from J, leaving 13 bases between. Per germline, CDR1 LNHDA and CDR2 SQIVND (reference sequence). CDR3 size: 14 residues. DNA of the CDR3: TGTGCCAGTCTGGGGCAGGAAAATAATTCACCCCTCCACTTT. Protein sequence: CASLGQENNSPLHF.

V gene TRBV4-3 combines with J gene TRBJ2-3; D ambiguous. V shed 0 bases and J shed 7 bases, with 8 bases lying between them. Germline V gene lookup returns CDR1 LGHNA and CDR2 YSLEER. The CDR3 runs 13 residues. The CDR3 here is CASSQERLNTQYF. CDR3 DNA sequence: TGCGCCAGCAGCCAAGAGCGCTTAAATACGCAGTATTTT.

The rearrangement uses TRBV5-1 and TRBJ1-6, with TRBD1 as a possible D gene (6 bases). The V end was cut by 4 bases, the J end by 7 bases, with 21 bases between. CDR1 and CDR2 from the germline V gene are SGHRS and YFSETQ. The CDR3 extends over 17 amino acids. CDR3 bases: TGCGCCAGCAGCACCCCAACGAGTGGGGGGGGCAATTCACCCCTCCACTTT. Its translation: CASSTPTSGGGNSPLHF.

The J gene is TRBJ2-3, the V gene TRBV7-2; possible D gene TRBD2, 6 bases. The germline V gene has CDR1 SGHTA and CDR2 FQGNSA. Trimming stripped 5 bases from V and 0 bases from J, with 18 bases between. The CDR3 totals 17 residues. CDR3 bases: TGTGCCAGCAGCCCGCTTAGGTCCAGCGGGAGCACAGATACGCAGTATTTT. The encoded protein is CASSPLRSSGSTDTQYF.

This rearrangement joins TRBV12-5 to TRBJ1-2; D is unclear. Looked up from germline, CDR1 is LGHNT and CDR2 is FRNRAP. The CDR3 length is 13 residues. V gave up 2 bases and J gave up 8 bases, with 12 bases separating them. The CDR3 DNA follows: TGTGCTAGTGGTTTGACACGTCGGGTGGGCTACACCTTC. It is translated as CASGLTRRVGYTF.

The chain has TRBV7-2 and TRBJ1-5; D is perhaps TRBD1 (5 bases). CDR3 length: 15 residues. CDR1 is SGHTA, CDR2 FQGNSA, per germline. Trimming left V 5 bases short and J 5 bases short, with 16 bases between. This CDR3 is CASSLRGGPDQPQHF. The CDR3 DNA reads TGTGCCAGCAGCCTTCGGGGGGGTCCGGATCAGCCCCAGCATTTT.

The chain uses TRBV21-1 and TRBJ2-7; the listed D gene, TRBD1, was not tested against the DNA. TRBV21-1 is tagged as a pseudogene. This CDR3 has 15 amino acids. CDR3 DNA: TGTGCCAGCAGCAAGAACAGGGGTTTGTTCTACGAGCAGTACTTC. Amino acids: CASSKNRGLFYEQYF.

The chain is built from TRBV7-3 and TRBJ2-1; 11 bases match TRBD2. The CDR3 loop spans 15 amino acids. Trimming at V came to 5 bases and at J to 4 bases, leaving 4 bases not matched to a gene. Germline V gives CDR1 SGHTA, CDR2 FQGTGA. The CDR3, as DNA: TGTGCCAGCAGCCCCGGGACTAGCGGTTACAATGAGCAGTTCTTC. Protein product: CASSPGTSGYNEQFF.

CDR3 protein: CASSLSIGGTDTQYF. CDR3 nucleotide sequence: TGTGCCAGCAGCTTGTCGATAGGGGGCACAGATACGCAGTATTTT. This sequence joins TRBV5-4 and TRBJ2-3; D possibly corresponds to TRBD1 (5 bases). There are 15 residues in the CDR3. The germline gives CDR1 SGHNT, CDR2 YYREEE (reference sequence). Trimming shortened V by 1 base and J by 1 base, and 10 bases separated the two germline ends. Variable domain in full (rest from reference TRBV5-4 and TRBJ2-3): ETGVTQSPTHLIKTRGQQVTLRCSSQSGHNTVSWYQQALGQGPQFIFQYYREEENGRGNFPPRFSGLQFPNYSSELNVNALELDDSALYLCASSLSIGGTDTQYFGPGTRLTVL.

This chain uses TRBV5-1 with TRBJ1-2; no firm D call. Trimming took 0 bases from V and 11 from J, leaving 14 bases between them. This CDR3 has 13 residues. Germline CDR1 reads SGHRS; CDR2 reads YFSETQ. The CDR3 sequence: CASSLAPSLRYTF. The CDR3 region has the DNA TGCGCCAGCAGCTTGGCCCCGAGCCTTCGGTACACCTTC. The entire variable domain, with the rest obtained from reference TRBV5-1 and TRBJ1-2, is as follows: KAGVTQTPRYLIKTRGQQVTLSCSPISGHRSVSWYQQTPGQGLQFLFEYFSETQRNKGNFPGRFSGRQFSNSRSEMNVSTLELGDSALYLCASSLAPSLRYTFGSGTRLTVV.

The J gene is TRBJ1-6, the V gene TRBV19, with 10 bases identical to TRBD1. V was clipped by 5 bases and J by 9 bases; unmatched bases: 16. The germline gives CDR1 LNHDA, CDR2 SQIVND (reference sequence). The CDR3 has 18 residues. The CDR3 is CASSPRRLDRGYGSPLHF. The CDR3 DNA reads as TGTGCCAGTAGTCCAAGACGACTGGACAGGGGGTATGGTTCACCCCTCCACTTT.

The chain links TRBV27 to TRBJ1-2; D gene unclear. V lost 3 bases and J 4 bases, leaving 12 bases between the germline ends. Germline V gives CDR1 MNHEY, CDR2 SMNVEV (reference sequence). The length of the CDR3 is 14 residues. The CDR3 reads CASSFVGDVYGYTF. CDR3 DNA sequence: TGTGCCAGCAGTTTTGTGGGAGATGTCTATGGCTACACCTTC.

The CDR3 DNA is TGTGCCAGTAGGCCCGTAGGGGGTGGGTACAATGAGCAGTTCTTC. Protein sequence: CASRPVGGGYNEQFF. The chain uses TRBV19 and TRBJ2-1, with D tentatively TRBD1 (6 bases). The CDR3 has 15 amino acids. V dropped 6 bases and J dropped 4 bases, with 16 bases sitting between them. Per the germline V gene, CDR1 is LNHDA and CDR2 is SQIVND (reference sequence).

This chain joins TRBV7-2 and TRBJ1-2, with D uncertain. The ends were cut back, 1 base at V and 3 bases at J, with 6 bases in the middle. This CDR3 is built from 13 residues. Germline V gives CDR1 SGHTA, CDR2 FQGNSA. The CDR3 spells CASSLGSYYGYTF. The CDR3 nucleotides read TGTGCCAGCAGCTTAGGAAGCTACTATGGCTACACCTTC.

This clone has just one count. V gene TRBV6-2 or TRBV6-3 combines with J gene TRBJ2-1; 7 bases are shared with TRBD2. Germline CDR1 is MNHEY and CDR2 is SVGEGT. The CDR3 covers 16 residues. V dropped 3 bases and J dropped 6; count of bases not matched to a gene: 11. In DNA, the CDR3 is TGTGCCAGCAGTTATCTAGGCGGGAGTAAAGGCAATGAGCAGTTCTTC. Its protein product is CASSYLGGSKGNEQFF.

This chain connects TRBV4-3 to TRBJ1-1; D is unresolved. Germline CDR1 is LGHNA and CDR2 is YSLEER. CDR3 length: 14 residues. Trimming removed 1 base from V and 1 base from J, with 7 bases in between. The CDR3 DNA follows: TGCGCCAGCAGCCAAGGACTGAAGAACACTGAAGCTTTCTTT. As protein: CASSQGLKNTEAFF.

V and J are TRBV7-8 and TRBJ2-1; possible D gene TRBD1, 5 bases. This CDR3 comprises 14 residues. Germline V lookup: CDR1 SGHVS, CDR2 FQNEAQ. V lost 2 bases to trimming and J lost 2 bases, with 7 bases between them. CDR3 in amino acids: CASSLSDTYNEQFF. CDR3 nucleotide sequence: TGTGCCAGCAGCTTATCGGACACCTACAATGAGCAGTTCTTC.

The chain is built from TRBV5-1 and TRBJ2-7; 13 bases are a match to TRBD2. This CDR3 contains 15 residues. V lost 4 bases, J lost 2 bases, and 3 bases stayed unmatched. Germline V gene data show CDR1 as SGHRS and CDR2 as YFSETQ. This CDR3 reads CASSVGLAGAYEQYF. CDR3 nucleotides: TGCGCCAGCAGCGTAGGACTAGCGGGAGCCTACGAGCAGTACTTC.

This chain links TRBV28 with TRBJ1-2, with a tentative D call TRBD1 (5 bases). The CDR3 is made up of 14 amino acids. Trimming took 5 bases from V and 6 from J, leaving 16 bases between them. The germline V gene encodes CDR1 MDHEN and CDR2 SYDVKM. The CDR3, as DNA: TGTGCCAGCAGTGTCGCCAGGGAGGTTAATGGCTACACCTTC. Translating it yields CASSVAREVNGYTF.

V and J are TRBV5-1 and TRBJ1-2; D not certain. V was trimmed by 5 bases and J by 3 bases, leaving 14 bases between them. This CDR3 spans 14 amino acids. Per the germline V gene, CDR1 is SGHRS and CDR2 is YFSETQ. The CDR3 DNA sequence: TGCGCCAGCAGTTTTTACAGCTATGACTATGGCTACACCTTC. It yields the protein CASSFYSYDYGYTF.

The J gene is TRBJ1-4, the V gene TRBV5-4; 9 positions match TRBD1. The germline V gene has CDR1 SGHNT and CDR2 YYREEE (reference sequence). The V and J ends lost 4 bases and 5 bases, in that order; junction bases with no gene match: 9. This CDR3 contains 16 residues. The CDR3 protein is CASSLTLGTGNEKLFF. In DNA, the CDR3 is TGTGCCAGCAGCCTGACTCTGGGGACAGGGAATGAAAAACTGTTTTTT. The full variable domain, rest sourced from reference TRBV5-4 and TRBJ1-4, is ETGVTQSPTHLIKTRGQQVTLRCSSQSGHNTVSWYQQALGQGPQFIFQYYREEENGRGNFPPRFSGLQFPNYSSELNVNALELDDSALYLCASSLTLGTGNEKLFFGSGTQLSVL.

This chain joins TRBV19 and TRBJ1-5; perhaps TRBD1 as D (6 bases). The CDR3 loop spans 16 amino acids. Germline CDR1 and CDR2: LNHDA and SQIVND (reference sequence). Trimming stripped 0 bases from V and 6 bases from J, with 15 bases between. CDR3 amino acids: CASSIDRGGARQPQHF. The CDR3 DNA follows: TGTGCCAGTAGTATAGATCGTGGGGGGGCGCGTCAGCCCCAGCATTTT.

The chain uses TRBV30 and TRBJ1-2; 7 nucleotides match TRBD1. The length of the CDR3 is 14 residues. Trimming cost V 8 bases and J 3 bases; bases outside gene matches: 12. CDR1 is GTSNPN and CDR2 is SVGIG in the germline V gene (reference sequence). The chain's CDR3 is CAGRRQGIDYGYTF. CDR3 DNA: TGTGCCGGTCGGCGACAGGGTATAGACTATGGCTACACCTTC. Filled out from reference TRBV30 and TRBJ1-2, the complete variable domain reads SQTIHQWPATLVQPVGSPLSLECTVEGTSNPNLYWYRQAAGRGLQLLFYSVGIGQISSEVPQNLSASRPQDRQFILSSKKLLLSDSGFYLCAGRRQGIDYGYTFGSGTRLTVV.